These 21 T cell receptor beta chains were sequenced from one sample in a study of monozygotic twins with inflammatory bowel disease. TCRdb reprocessed the 5' RACE reads and stores each CDR3 protein as one record, lacking DNA. In total, the table holds 110,000 to 150,000 distinct CDR3 sequences. Specimen: blood. These receptors were obtained from a human donor with ulcerative colitis or Crohn's disease, or a healthy co-twin of an affected twin (not recorded which).

This chain connects TRBV5-1 to TRBJ2-3; as DNA is missing, the TRBD2 call by TCRdb cannot be tested. Germline CDR1 SGHRS, CDR2 YFSETQ. This CDR3 contains 15 residues. CDR3 amino acids: CASSGVAGGADTQYF.

This rearrangement joins TRBV5-1 to TRBJ2-7; TCRdb indicates TRBD1, and absent DNA this call remains unverified. The CDR3 extends over 14 amino acids. CDR1 SGHRS and CDR2 YFSETQ come from the germline V gene. CDR3 protein: CASSLGQYGDEQYF.

V gene TRBV29-1 combines with J gene TRBJ2-1; without DNA, the TCRdb call of TRBD2 cannot be checked. The length of the CDR3 is 14 residues. Germline values: CDR1 SQVTM, CDR2 ANQGSEA. The CDR3 reads CSVPTSGTYNEQFF.

This rearrangement joins TRBV6-1 to TRBJ1-1. Germline assignment: CDR1 MNHNS and CDR2 SASEGT. There are 14 residues in the CDR3. The CDR3: CASTRGGLNTEAFF.

This chain connects TRBV19 to TRBJ2-3; TCRdb picks TRBD1, but there is no DNA to check that call. The CDR3 is made up of 14 amino acids. Germline V gene sequence: CDR1 LNHDA, CDR2 SQIVND (reference sequence). The CDR3 spells CASSNTGARRTQYF.

The J gene is TRBJ2-7, the V gene TRBV5-1; the TCRdb D gene call, TRBD1, has no DNA to confirm it. Germline V gene data show CDR1 as SGHRS and CDR2 as YFSETQ. This CDR3 has 16 amino acids. CDR3 sequence reads: CASSLAWGGTSYEQYF. Combining the CDR3 with reference TRBV5-1 and TRBJ2-7 gives the whole variable domain KAGVTQTPRYLIKTRGQQVTLSCSPISGHRSVSWYQQTPGQGLQFLFEYFSETQRNKGNFPGRFSGRQFSNSRSEMNVSTLELGDSALYLCASSLAWGGTSYEQYFGPGTRLTVT.

The chain is built from TRBV5-1 and TRBJ2-5. CDR1 is SGHRS and CDR2 is YFSETQ in the germline V gene. This CDR3 is 13 amino acids long. The CDR3 sequence: CASSLGGEETQYF.

The chain has TRBV5-1 and TRBJ1-6; TCRdb names TRBD1, which stays unverified in the absence of DNA. Per germline, CDR1 SGHRS and CDR2 YFSETQ. The CDR3 totals 16 residues. The CDR3 is CASSSGQGRSESPLHF.

CDR3 sequence: CASSLAGTSTETQYF. The rearrangement joins TRBV5-1 to TRBJ2-5; with no DNA, the TCRdb D assignment of TRBD2 cannot be verified. The CDR3 is 15 residues long. In germline, CDR1 is SGHRS, CDR2 YFSETQ.

V and J are TRBV19 and TRBJ1-5; TCRdb reports TRBD1, a call that lacks DNA to check it against. CDR3 length: 14 amino acids. Germline V gene data show CDR1 as LNHDA and CDR2 as SQIVND (reference sequence). The CDR3 here is CASTRTQQGQPQHF.

This CDR3 reads CASSLDRGTDTQYF. This chain links TRBV11-2 with TRBJ2-3; the TCRdb call, TRBD1, lacks DNA for checking. This CDR3 comprises 14 residues. CDR1 SGHAT and CDR2 FQNNGV come from the germline V gene.

V usage is TRBV5-1 and J usage is TRBJ1-1; TCRdb's D call of TRBD1 is untestable without DNA. This CDR3 spans 15 amino acids. Germline CDR1 and CDR2: SGHRS and YFSETQ. The CDR3 loop is CASSLGQIMNTEAFF.

This chain uses TRBV7-2 with TRBJ2-2. The V gene's germline CDR1 is SGHTA and CDR2 FQGNSA. The CDR3 sequence is 12 residues long. CDR3 amino acids: CASSFLAGELFF. Using reference TRBV7-2 and TRBJ2-2 for the parts outside the CDR3, the full variable domain is GAGVSQSPSNKVTEKGKDVELRCDPISGHTALYWYRQSLGQGLEFLIYFQGNSAPDKSGLPSDRFSAERTGGSVSTLTIQRTQQEDSAVYLCASSFLAGELFFGEGSRLTVL.

This chain connects TRBV4-1 to TRBJ2-3; no DNA is available, so the TRBD1 call from TCRdb remains unchecked. CDR1 and CDR2 (germline): MGHRA, YSYEKL. The CDR3 runs to 16 residues. CDR3 residues: CASSQVHGKRADTQYF.

The rearrangement joins TRBV20-1 to TRBJ2-7; TCRdb proposes TRBD2, but this gene call is untestable without DNA. This CDR3 is 14 amino acids long. The germline V gene encodes CDR1 DFQATT and CDR2 SNEGSKA (reference sequence). The CDR3 spells CSARRTSEPYEQYF.

This chain connects TRBV7-9 to TRBJ2-3. The CDR3 is made up of 12 amino acids. Germline values: CDR1 SEHNR, CDR2 FQNEAQ (reference sequence). This CDR3 is CASSPDWDTQYF.

The V and J genes are TRBV6-2 or TRBV6-3 and TRBJ2-1. Germline assignment: CDR1 MNHEY and CDR2 SVGEGT. This CDR3 has 12 residues. The CDR3 sequence is CASSYPTIEQFF.

The gene calls are TRBV12-3 or TRBV12-4 and TRBJ1-1. The CDR3 is made up of 15 amino acids. CDR3 residues: CASSFSPALNTEAFF.

The chain recombines TRBV20-1 with TRBJ2-7; with no DNA, the TCRdb D assignment of TRBD2 cannot be verified. Germline V lookup: CDR1 DFQATT, CDR2 SNEGSKA (reference sequence). The CDR3 is made up of 14 amino acids. The CDR3 region is CSARLAGVVYEQYF.

The J gene is TRBJ2-3, the V gene TRBV7-2; TCRdb's D gene call, TRBD1, goes unchecked for lack of DNA. The germline V gene has CDR1 SGHTA and CDR2 FQGNSA. The CDR3 consists of 17 residues. The CDR3: CASSLWTGTGGTDTQYF.

The genes are TRBV29-1 and TRBJ2-1. CDR1 SQVTM and CDR2 ANQGSEA come from the germline V gene. The CDR3 loop spans 14 amino acids. CDR3: CSAPPGSSYNEQFF.